The 30 T cell receptor beta chains presented below share a single source sample, sequenced in a study of regulatory T cells in long-lasting Graves disease. Described time point: newly diagnosed GD, antithyroid drugs for less than 3 months. Generation of the TCR library employed RNA extracted from PBMCs. Assembly of TCR beta libraries relied on iRepertoire HTBI primers together with Arm-PCR of CDR3 regions. In TCRdb, the multiplex PCR reads were re-called with MiXCR into one record per CDR3 protein. The repertoire holds a few hundred thousand distinct CDR3 sequences, with approximately 12% as singletons. The same specimen was also included in a second study, on T cells in Graves' hyperthyroidism and ophthalmopathy.

Source: peripheral blood mononuclear cells (PBMCs), taken at new diagnosis, from a patient treated with antithyroid drugs. The receptors originated from a woman in her late teens or twenties with Graves disease.

This clonotype turned up a few times. The chain uses TRBV20-1 and TRBJ1-2; 8 nucleotides match TRBD1. Germline trimming cut 6 bases from V and 6 bases from J; bases unmatched to any gene: 9. CDR3 length: 13 amino acids. Germline loops: CDR1 DFQATT, CDR2 SNEGSKA (reference sequence). DNA for the CDR3: TGCAGTGCCGATCGGACAGGGTCTAATGGCTACACCTTC. This encodes CSADRTGSNGYTF.

In this sample, this clonotype turned up many times. The chain carries TRBV4-1 and TRBJ2-6, with unresolved D. Trimming removed 3 bases at V and 5 bases at J, with 17 bases between. In germline, CDR1 is MGHRA, CDR2 YSYEKL. The CDR3 runs 17 residues. The CDR3: CASSHGPSPTWANVLTF. The CDR3 DNA is TGCGCCAGCAGCCACGGACCTTCTCCCACCTGGGCCAACGTCCTGACTTTC.

This clonotype has ten or more counts. This chain connects TRBV12-3 or TRBV12-4 to TRBJ1-2, with D possibly TRBD1 on 6 matching bases. The CDR3 sequence is 15 residues long. V was pared by 5 bases and J by 3 bases, with 16 bases between. In nucleotides, the CDR3 is TGTGCCAGCAGTCGGGACACGGCCCTTTACTATGGCTACACCTTC. Amino acid sequence: CASSRDTALYYGYTF.

The J gene is TRBJ2-2, the V gene TRBV4-3; the match to TRBD2 covers 7 bases. The CDR3 contains 17 residues. Germline CDR1 and CDR2: LGHNA and YSLEER. Germline trimming cut 4 bases from V and 4 bases from J; bases unmatched to any gene: 12. CDR3 in DNA: TGCGCCAGCAGCCCCTCAATGGTGGGGAGGGTCACCGGGGAGCTGTTTTTT. The encoded protein is CASSPSMVGRVTGELFF.

Only a few counts were recorded for this clonotype. The rearrangement uses TRBV11-1 and TRBJ1-2, with 7 nucleotides matching TRBD1. Germline-derived CDR1 and CDR2 are SGHAT and FQDESV (reference sequence). The CDR3 has 13 amino acids. V gave up 4 bases and J gave up 6 bases; unmatched junction bases: 5. CDR3 DNA: TGTGCCAGCAGCTACAAGGGGGCGGATGGCTACACCTTC. Amino acids: CASSYKGADGYTF.

In this sample, this clonotype turned up many times. This rearrangement joins TRBV7-2 to TRBJ1-4; perhaps TRBD1 as D (5 bases). The V end was cut by 8 bases, the J end by 0 bases, with 13 bases between. The CDR3 loop spans 15 amino acids. The germline gives CDR1 SGHTA, CDR2 FQGNSA. In nucleotides, the CDR3 is TGTGCCAGCGGCCCCCAGGGCGCAACTAATGAAAAACTGTTTTTT. Amino acids: CASGPQGATNEKLFF. Looking up the rest from reference TRBV7-2 and TRBJ1-4 gives the full variable domain: GAGVSQSPSNKVTEKGKDVELRCDPISGHTALYWYRQSLGQGLEFLIYFQGNSAPDKSGLPSDRFSAERTGGSVSTLTIQRTQQEDSAVYLCASGPQGATNEKLFFGSGTQLSVL.

V is TRBV2 and J is TRBJ1-2; D not resolved. Trimming took 3 bases from V and 4 from J, leaving 9 bases between them. Germline assignment: CDR1 SNHLY and CDR2 FYNNEI. The CDR3 has 13 residues. This chain's CDR3 is CASSERFTYGYTF. The CDR3 DNA is TGTGCCAGCAGTGAGAGGTTCACCTATGGCTACACCTTC.

Many counts were recorded for this clonotype. The chain recombines TRBV28 with TRBJ2-5; the D gene is possibly TRBD1 (6 bases). Trimming removed 7 bases from V and 1 base from J, with 16 bases in between. The CDR3 consists of 15 residues. Germline CDR1 reads MDHEN; CDR2 reads SYDVKM. This chain's CDR3 is CASTGPTTGQETQYF. The CDR3 DNA reads as TGTGCCAGCACTGGACCCACGACAGGCCAAGAGACCCAGTACTTC.

This clonotype came up many times. The chain joins TRBV11-2 to TRBJ2-1; the match to TRBD2 covers 7 bases. CDR3 length: 15 amino acids. With 1 base clipped from V and 8 bases from J, the junction kept 8 bases outside the gene matches. In germline, CDR1 is SGHAT, CDR2 FQNNGV. The CDR3 coding sequence is TGTGCCAGCAGCTTAGGGCTAGCGGACCGGCATGAGCAGTTCTTC. It encodes CASSLGLADRHEQFF.

The sample holds many counts of this clonotype. The chain uses TRBV12-3 or TRBV12-4 and TRBJ1-1; D might be TRBD1 (5 bases). This CDR3 comprises 15 residues. V was trimmed by 7 bases and J by 1 base, leaving 16 bases between them. The CDR3 sequence is CASNTRMRGNTEAFF. CDR3 sequence (DNA): TGTGCCAGCAATACCAGGATGAGGGGGAACACTGAAGCTTTCTTT.

V usage is TRBV6-1 and J usage is TRBJ2-5, with 8 bases lining up with TRBD1. The CDR3 spans 17 residues. Germline V lookup: CDR1 MNHNS, CDR2 SASEGT. The V and J ends lost 2 bases and 1 base, in that order; junction bases with no gene match: 9. The CDR3 nucleotides are TGTGCCAGCAGTGAATATCCGGGGACAGGAGCCCAAGAGACCCAGTACTTC. It translates to CASSEYPGTGAQETQYF.

This clonotype was observed at least ten times. J is TRBJ2-3 and V is TRBV11-3; 10 bases match TRBD2. Germline values: CDR1 SGHNT, CDR2 YENEEA. The trim removed 2 bases at V and 0 bases at J, leaving 8 bases unmatched. CDR3 size: 18 residues. The CDR3 DNA reads as TGTGCCAGCAGCTTATGGACTAGCGGTTCGTCTAGCACAGATACGCAGTATTTT. Translation gives CASSLWTSGSSSTDTQYF.

The table lists this clonotype with a few counts. V usage is TRBV7-2 and J usage is TRBJ1-2, with D possibly matching TRBD1 (6 bases). Trimming cost V 5 bases and J 1 base, with 26 bases left between them. This CDR3 has 19 residues. Per the germline V gene, CDR1 is SGHTA and CDR2 is FQGNSA. Here the CDR3 reads CASSPSEWTDELHNYGYTF. CDR3 bases: TGTGCCAGCAGCCCTTCGGAGTGGACAGATGAACTACATAACTATGGCTACACCTTC.

This clonotype was seen repeatedly, ten times or more. The chain has TRBV7-9 and TRBJ1-4; the D gene is possibly TRBD1 (6 bases). The CDR3 totals 14 residues. The V and J ends lost 10 bases and 6 bases respectively, with 18 bases between them. Germline V gene data show CDR1 as SEHNR and CDR2 as FQNEAQ (reference sequence). In nucleotides, the CDR3 is TGTGCCACCTCCCGAGCAGGGGCGGATGAAAAACTGTTTTTT. This codes for CATSRAGADEKLFF.

The chain uses TRBV7-8 and TRBJ2-1; 13 nucleotides line up with TRBD2. The DNA end is more similar to TRBJ2-5, so the J call may be wrong. Germline assignment: CDR1 SGHVS and CDR2 FQNEAQ. The CDR3 is 16 amino acids. The DNA for the CDR3 is TGTGCCAGCAGCTCCTTACTAGCGGGAGGGCGAGAGACCCAGTACTTC. Its protein is CASSSLLAGGRETQYF.

This clonotype was recorded at least ten times. This chain uses TRBV30 with TRBJ1-2; D is uncertain. V was clipped by 1 base and J by 8 bases, with 11 bases between them. From germline, CDR1 is GTSNPN and CDR2 SVGIG (reference sequence). The CDR3 runs to 12 residues. CDR3 loop: CAWSAALWGYTF. The CDR3 coding sequence is TGTGCCTGGAGTGCAGCCTTATGGGGCTACACCTTC.

This clonotype has at least ten counts. The chain couples TRBV6-5 to TRBJ1-1; 9 nucleotides line up with TRBD1. CDR1 and CDR2 (germline): MNHEY, SVGAGI. The CDR3 runs to 18 residues. Trimming removed 2 bases from V and 5 bases from J; junction bases left unmatched: 15. CDR3 bases: TGTGCCAGCAGTTACGGTTGGGACAGGGATGAAGTTAGGACTGAAGCTTTCTTT. Protein product: CASSYGWDRDEVRTEAFF.

This clonotype was seen at least ten times. This chain links TRBV7-2 with TRBJ1-5, with 7 positions matching TRBD1. Looked up from germline, CDR1 is SGHTA and CDR2 is FQGNSA. Losses at the gene ends were 4 bases for V and 6 bases for J; bases not matched to a gene: 6. This CDR3 comprises 14 residues. In nucleotides, the CDR3 is TGTGCCAGCAGCTCGGAGGGGGCCGCTCAGCCCCAGCATTTT. Protein sequence: CASSSEGAAQPQHF.

This clonotype was counted ten times or more. One junction end does not reproduce the germline sequence, and a read error may be involved. The chain recombines TRBV6-1 with TRBJ2-5; D may be TRBD1 (6 bases). The CDR3 loop spans 15 amino acids. CDR1 MNHNS and CDR2 SASEGT come from the germline V gene. CDR3 sequence: CASSQLTGTQDTQYF. The CDR3 coding sequence is TGTGCCAGCAGTCAGCTGACAGGAACCCAAGACACCCAGTACTTC.

The chain joins TRBV7-2 to TRBJ2-7; either TRBD1 or TRBD2 may supply D (5 bases each). Looked up from germline, CDR1 is SGHTA and CDR2 is FQGNSA. This CDR3 spans 16 amino acids. Trimming took off 1 base at V and 4 bases at J, with 17 bases between the two ends. CDR3 amino acids: CASSLGGPRLKYEQYV. The DNA of the CDR3 is TGTGCCAGCAGCTTAGGGGGACCCAGACTAAAATACGAGCAGTACGTC.

This clonotype was detected many times. V gene TRBV25-1 combines with J gene TRBJ2-1, with D possibly called TRBD1 or TRBD2 (5 bases each). V was clipped by 7 bases and J by 4 bases, with 23 bases between them. Germline loops: CDR1 MGHDK, CDR2 SYGVNS. CDR3 length equals 17 residues. The CDR3 DNA follows: TGTGCCAGCAAACCTACCCTTCGGGGACGGCCTTACAATGAGCAGTTCTTC. It encodes CASKPTLRGRPYNEQFF.

This clonotype was found many times. This chain links TRBV19 with TRBJ1-5; perhaps TRBD1 as D (5 bases). Germline assignment: CDR1 LNHDA and CDR2 SQIVND (reference sequence). This CDR3 is built from 15 residues. The germline V and J ends were trimmed by 4 bases and 3 bases, with 13 bases remaining between them. CDR3 in amino acids: CASSRHQGYNQPQHF. CDR3 in DNA: TGTGCCAGTAGTAGACATCAGGGTTACAATCAGCCCCAGCATTTT.

The V gene is TRBV28, the J gene TRBJ1-1; no definite D call. V was clipped by 3 bases and J by 0 bases, with 8 bases between them. The CDR3 loop spans 14 amino acids. Germline values: CDR1 MDHEN, CDR2 SYDVKM. CDR3 sequence: CASSFQEVNTEAFF. The CDR3, as DNA: TGTGCCAGCAGTTTTCAGGAGGTGAACACTGAAGCTTTCTTT.

This clonotype was counted at least ten times. The gene calls are TRBV27 and TRBJ2-7; 8 nucleotides align to TRBD2. Per the germline V gene, CDR1 is MNHEY and CDR2 is SMNVEV (reference sequence). The length of the CDR3 is 15 residues. J gave up 0 bases and V 3 bases, and 4 bases lay outside the gene matches. CDR3 in amino acids: CASSFAGGRSYEQYF. In nucleotides, the CDR3 is TGTGCCAGCAGTTTCGCGGGAGGTCGCTCCTACGAGCAGTACTTC.

This clonotype was seen at least ten times. The J gene is TRBJ2-1, the V gene TRBV28, with 8 bases aligning to TRBD1. J gave up 2 bases and V 4 bases, and 13 bases lay outside the gene matches. Per the germline V gene, CDR1 is MDHEN and CDR2 is SYDVKM. The CDR3 consists of 18 residues. CDR3 coding DNA: TGTGCCAGCAGTTCTTTGCCAGGGGGCTCTAGAACCTACAATGAGCAGTTCTTC. Protein product: CASSSLPGGSRTYNEQFF.

The chain recombines TRBV9 with TRBJ1-5; 9 positions agree with TRBD1. CDR1 is SGDLS, CDR2 YYNGEE, per germline. There are 13 residues in the CDR3. Losses at the gene ends were 3 bases for V and 9 bases for J; bases not matched to a gene: 4. CDR3 sequence: CASSATGGRPQHF. CDR3 nucleotide sequence: TGTGCCAGCAGCGCCACAGGGGGCCGGCCCCAGCATTTT.

Many counts were recorded for this clonotype. The rearrangement joins TRBV13 to TRBJ2-1; maybe TRBD2 (7 bases). The V and J ends lost 3 bases and 7 bases respectively, with 13 bases between them. The CDR3 totals 14 residues. Germline CDR1 is PRHDT and CDR2 is FYEKMQ (reference sequence). Here the CDR3 DNA reads TGTGCCAGCAGCTTGGCGGGGGCCGGGAATGAGCAGTTCTTC. This encodes CASSLAGAGNEQFF.

This clonotype came up many times. The V call is TRBV14, the J call TRBJ2-7; D not certain. This CDR3 is 15 amino acids long. Trimming stripped 0 bases from V and 5 bases from J, with 14 bases between. Germline lookup yields CDR1 SGHDN and CDR2 FVKESK. In nucleotides, the CDR3 is TGTGCCAGCAGCCAAGATCCCGGCAGGTTACACGAGCAGTACTTC. It codes for CASSQDPGRLHEQYF.

In its sample, this clonotype was seen many times. The chain employs TRBV7-2 and TRBJ2-7, with 8 bases matching TRBD1. Germline V gene data show CDR1 as SGHTA and CDR2 as FQGNSA. The CDR3 length is 14 residues. After removal of 4 bases from V and 2 bases from J, the junction contained 4 bases not matched to a gene. CDR3 amino acids: CASSYDRGTYEQYF. CDR3 nucleotide sequence: TGTGCCAGCAGCTATGACAGGGGTACCTACGAGCAGTACTTC.

As to this clonotype: Sequence at one end of the junction differs from germline and may be a read error. The V and J genes are TRBV12-3 or TRBV12-4 and TRBJ2-3; perhaps TRBD1 as D (5 bases). The CDR3 loop spans 16 amino acids. CDR3 DNA sequence: TGTGCCGGCAGTCCCCAAGGGGTATGGGCAACAGATACGCAGTATTTT. Translating it yields CAGSPQGVWATDTQYF.